The 24 T cell receptor beta chains presented below share a single source sample, sequenced in a study of Graves' ophthalmopathy and Graves' hyperthyroidism. Amplification targeted the TCR beta CDR3 regions, with RNA transcripts as the source material. HTBI-primed RT-PCR formed the first round, and a multiplex PCR formed the second. TCRdb re-called the multiplex PCR reads with MiXCR, one entry per CDR3 protein. The sample carries hundreds of thousands of distinct CDR3 sequences, 20% to 25% recorded once. The sequenced material came from peripheral blood. The receptor source for this set is a woman in her late teens or twenties with stable Graves' hyperthyroidism. Some clones in this sample may be carry-over from other donors' samples.

This clonotype was seen at least ten times. V gene TRBV28 combines with J gene TRBJ1-2; 12 bases line up with TRBD1. CDR1 MDHEN and CDR2 SYDVKM come from the germline V gene. This CDR3 is 15 amino acids long. The V gene end was trimmed by 3 bases and the J gene end by 7 bases; junction bases not matched to a gene: 6. CDR3 coding DNA: TGTGCCAGCAGTTTGGGACAGGGGGCTTGGGGTGGCTACACCTTC. As protein: CASSLGQGAWGGYTF.

This clonotype was observed many times. CDR3 in DNA: TGTGCCAGCAGTCCGATCGAGAGCACTGAAGCTTTCTTT. This sequence encodes CASSPIESTEAFF. This chain links TRBV12-3 or TRBV12-4 with TRBJ1-1; D is uncertain. The CDR3 is 13 amino acids. With 5 bases removed from V and 4 bases from J, the gap between germline ends came to 11 bases.

This clonotype was detected ten times or more. The chain is built from TRBV6-2 or TRBV6-3 and TRBJ2-3; D possibly corresponds to TRBD1 (6 bases). V was cut by 4 bases and J by 4 bases, with 30 bases left in between. The germline V gene has CDR1 MNHEY and CDR2 SVGEGT. This CDR3 contains 20 residues. This CDR3 is CASSSPGRQNHKKGADTQYF. CDR3 sequence (DNA): TGTGCCAGCAGTTCCCCGGGGCGGCAGAACCACAAAAAGGGGGCAGATACGCAGTATTTT.

The gene calls are TRBV3-1 and TRBJ1-6; 11 nucleotides align to TRBD1. V shed 1 base, J shed 9 bases, and the junction held 8 bases outside the gene matches. The CDR3 runs to 17 residues. CDR1 LGHDT and CDR2 YNNKEL come from the germline V gene (reference sequence). CDR3 nucleotides: TGTGCCAGCAGCCAAGCCCGGACAGGGGGCAATACTTCACCCCTCCACTTT. This translates into CASSQARTGGNTSPLHF.

Many counts were recorded for this clonotype. This chain uses TRBV7-2 with TRBJ2-5; TRBD1 aligns across 8 bases. J was trimmed by 5 bases and V by 4 bases; bases with no gene match: 12. This CDR3 has 16 residues. Germline lookup yields CDR1 SGHTA and CDR2 FQGNSA. The CDR3 is CASSSATGATVETQYF. The CDR3 DNA reads as TGTGCCAGCAGCTCAGCGACAGGGGCGACCGTCGAGACCCAGTACTTC. Filled out from reference TRBV7-2 and TRBJ2-5, the complete variable domain reads GAGVSQSPSNKVTEKGKDVELRCDPISGHTALYWYRQSLGQGLEFLIYFQGNSAPDKSGLPSDRFSAERTGGSVSTLTIQRTQQEDSAVYLCASSSATGATVETQYFGPGTRLLVL.

This sequence joins TRBV12-3 or TRBV12-4 and TRBJ2-2; weak D call: TRBD2 (6 bases). The CDR3 extends over 15 amino acids. Trimming stripped 3 bases from V and 4 bases from J, with 12 bases between. This CDR3 reads CASSLPREVTGELFF. CDR3 bases: TGTGCCAGCAGTTTGCCTAGGGAGGTCACCGGGGAGCTGTTTTTT.

There are many counts of this clonotype. J is TRBJ1-1 and V is TRBV6-1, with unresolved D. Looked up from germline, CDR1 is MNHNS and CDR2 is SASEGT. The ends were cut back, 4 bases at V and 8 bases at J, with 17 bases in the middle. The CDR3 spans 14 residues. Written as DNA, the CDR3 is TGTGCCAGCAGTGGCGGAGGACCGCTCGAAGAAGCTTTCTTT. Encoded protein: CASSGGGPLEEAFF.

The V call is TRBV6-5, the J call TRBJ1-2, with a tentative D call TRBD1 (6 bases). The CDR3 has 14 amino acids. Germline CDR1 and CDR2: MNHEY and SVGAGI. Trimming took 1 base from V and 6 from J, leaving 12 bases between them. CDR3 region: CASSYLGGYDGYTF. CDR3 nucleotides: TGTGCCAGCAGTTACTTAGGGGGTTACGATGGCTACACCTTC.

V gene TRBV28 combines with J gene TRBJ1-1; D call uncertain. This CDR3 has 14 residues. Germline CDR1 MDHEN, CDR2 SYDVKM. Trimming took 8 bases from V and 1 from J, leaving 14 bases between them. The CDR3 loop is CASLGSRPNTEAFF. The CDR3 nucleotides are TGTGCCAGCTTAGGGTCGAGGCCGAACACTGAAGCTTTCTTT.

This clonotype was seen a few times. This chain uses TRBV12-3 or TRBV12-4 with TRBJ1-2, with a tentative D call TRBD1 (5 bases). With 0 bases removed from V and 4 bases from J, the gap between germline ends came to 12 bases. This CDR3 is built from 15 residues. The chain's CDR3 is CASSLASQGTYGYTF. The CDR3 region has the DNA TGTGCCAGCAGTTTAGCGAGCCAGGGTACCTATGGCTACACCTTC.

Turning to this clonotype: Since a much larger clone is just one base distant, this may be a read error. This chain uses TRBV7-6 with TRBJ2-3; D tentatively fits TRBD1 or TRBD2 (5 bases each). The CDR3 is made up of 17 amino acids. The germline V gene has CDR1 SGHVS and CDR2 FNYEAQ. Here the CDR3 reads CVSSSLPPGPLTDTQYF. The CDR3, as DNA: TGTGTCAGCAGCTCCCTCCCGCCGGGACCTCTCACAGATACGCAGTATTTT.

This clonotype was observed at least ten times. The rearrangement joins TRBV6-1 to TRBJ1-5, with D tentatively TRBD1 (6 bases). CDR3 length: 13 amino acids. In germline, CDR1 is MNHNS, CDR2 SASEGT. V lost 4 bases and J 4 bases, leaving 8 bases between the germline ends. CDR3 region: CASSGDINQPQHF. CDR3 DNA sequence: TGTGCCAGCAGTGGGGACATTAATCAGCCCCAGCATTTT.

This clonotype was counted between two and nine times. V gene TRBV3-1 combines with J gene TRBJ2-7; D is possibly TRBD1 (6 bases). V was clipped by 4 bases and J by 8 bases, with 24 bases between them. The V gene's germline CDR1 is LGHDT and CDR2 YNNKEL (reference sequence). This CDR3 spans 16 amino acids. The CDR3 sequence is CASSPNRAQGLEKQYF. CDR3 sequence (DNA): TGTGCCAGCAGCCCCAACAGGGCCCAGGGCCTTGAGAAGCAGTACTTC.

This clonotype came up a few times. The chain recombines TRBV6-1 with TRBJ1-5; D is unclear. This CDR3 region has 13 residues. V lost 10 bases and J 4 bases, leaving 14 bases between the germline ends. Germline assignment: CDR1 MNHNS and CDR2 SASEGT. CDR3 residues: CATVGAGNQPQHF. Written as DNA, the CDR3 is TGTGCCACCGTCGGTGCAGGTAATCAGCCCCAGCATTTT.

This clonotype was detected many times. V and J are TRBV9 and TRBJ2-2; D uncertain. CDR1 and CDR2 from the germline V gene are SGDLS and YYNGEE. V lost 0 bases to trimming and J lost 6 bases, with 9 bases between them. The CDR3 has 14 residues. The CDR3 spells CASSVDGGSGELFF. The CDR3 DNA reads TGTGCCAGCAGCGTAGACGGTGGTTCCGGGGAGCTGTTTTTT.

This clonotype was seen many times. For the CDR3, the DNA is TGTGCCATCAGTGCCATAGCGGGAGGGCCGAAGGAGCAGTACTTC. Amino acid sequence: CAISAIAGGPKEQYF. The rearrangement links TRBV10-3 to TRBJ2-7; 11 bases are a match to TRBD2. V lost 4 bases to trimming and J lost 7 bases; unmatched junction nucleotides: 9. CDR1 ENHRY and CDR2 SYGVKD come from the germline V gene. The CDR3 sequence is 15 residues long.

The chain is built from TRBV6-1 and TRBJ2-5; the D gene is possibly TRBD1 (5 bases). Trimming left V 6 bases short and J 1 base short, with 12 bases between. CDR3 length: 14 amino acids. Looked up from germline, CDR1 is MNHNS and CDR2 is SASEGT. DNA for the CDR3: TGTGCCAGCAGGGACAACTCACTCCAAGAGACCCAGTACTTC. The encoded protein is CASRDNSLQETQYF.

This clonotype appeared many times. V usage is TRBV20-1 and J usage is TRBJ2-7, with TRBD1 matching 8 bases. The CDR3 is 11 residues long. From germline, CDR1 is DFQATT and CDR2 SNEGSKA (reference sequence). Trimming removed 5 bases from V and 6 bases from J; junction bases left unmatched: 3. CDR3 sequence: CSAPDRAEQYF. CDR3 nucleotides: TGCAGTGCTCCGGACAGGGCCGAGCAGTACTTC.

This chain links TRBV24-1 with TRBJ2-5; 9 bases align to TRBD2. The V gene's germline CDR1 is KGHDR and CDR2 SFDVKD. With 3 bases clipped from V and 3 bases from J, the junction kept 10 bases outside the gene matches. The CDR3 runs 17 residues. CDR3: CATSDPKSGGKEETQYF. Written as DNA, the CDR3 is TGTGCCACCAGTGATCCGAAAAGCGGGGGGAAGGAAGAGACCCAGTACTTC.

There are many counts of this clonotype. The genes are TRBV29-1 and TRBJ1-1; a weak D match, TRBD1 (5 bases). The germline V and J ends were trimmed by 2 bases and 0 bases, with 7 bases remaining between them. CDR1 SQVTM and CDR2 ANQGSEA come from the germline V gene. The CDR3 extends over 13 amino acids. CDR3 protein: CSVEQQVNTEAFF. In DNA form, the CDR3 reads TGCAGCGTTGAACAACAGGTGAACACTGAAGCTTTCTTT.

The rearrangement uses TRBV19 and TRBJ1-1; D is unclear. This CDR3 region has 12 residues. Looked up from germline, CDR1 is LNHDA and CDR2 is SQIVND (reference sequence). V was shortened by 9 bases and J by 2 bases, with 10 bases between the two germline ends. CDR3 residues: CASPVRNTEAFF. The CDR3 nucleotides read TGTGCCAGCCCAGTCCGAAACACTGAAGCTTTCTTT. The full variable domain, rest sourced from reference TRBV19 and TRBJ1-1, is DGGITQSPKYLFRKEGQNVTLSCEQNLNHDAMYWYRQDPGQGLRLIYYSQIVNDFQKGDIAEGYSVSREKKESFPLTVTSAQKNPTAFYLCASPVRNTEAFFGQGTRLTVV.

This clonotype was seen many times. This sequence joins TRBV7-6 and TRBJ2-5; TRBD1 agrees at 10 bases. CDR1 and CDR2 (germline): SGHVS, FNYEAQ. The CDR3 totals 17 residues. V trimming: 5 bases; J trimming: 6 bases; junction bases outside the gene matches: 15. The CDR3 nucleotides read TGTGCCAGCAGCCCGGAGACAGGGGGCGCGTCTGAAAAGACCCAGTACTTC. Amino acid sequence: CASSPETGGASEKTQYF.

V gene TRBV6-5 combines with J gene TRBJ2-5, with 7 bases aligning to TRBD1. Unmatched junction bases numbered 7, after V lost 4 bases and J lost 2 bases. The CDR3 spans 15 residues. Looked up from germline, CDR1 is MNHEY and CDR2 is SVGAGI. The CDR3 bases are TGTGCCAGCAGTTTCACAGGGGCGACACAAGAGACCCAGTACTTC. It yields the protein CASSFTGATQETQYF.

This clonotype appeared many times. The rearrangement joins TRBV6-1 to TRBJ1-5, with D possibly TRBD1 on 6 matching bases. Germline loops: CDR1 MNHNS, CDR2 SASEGT. Trimming removed 5 bases at V and 0 bases at J, with 11 bases between. The CDR3 is 15 amino acids. This CDR3 reads CASSPDRSSNQPQHF. Written as DNA, the CDR3 is TGTGCCAGCAGTCCAGACAGGAGTAGCAATCAGCCCCAGCATTTT.